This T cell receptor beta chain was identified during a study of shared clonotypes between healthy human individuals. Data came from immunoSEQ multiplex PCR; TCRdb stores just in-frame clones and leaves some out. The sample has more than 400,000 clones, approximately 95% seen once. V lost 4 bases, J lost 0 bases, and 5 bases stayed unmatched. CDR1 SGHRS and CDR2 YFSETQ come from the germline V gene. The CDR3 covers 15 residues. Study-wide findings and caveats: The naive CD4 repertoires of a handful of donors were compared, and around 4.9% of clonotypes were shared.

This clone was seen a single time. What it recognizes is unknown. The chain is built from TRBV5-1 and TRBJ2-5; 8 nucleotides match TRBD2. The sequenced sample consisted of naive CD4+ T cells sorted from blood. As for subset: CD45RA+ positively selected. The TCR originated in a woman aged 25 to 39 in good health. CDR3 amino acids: CASSDVAGYQETQYF. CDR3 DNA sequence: TGCGCCAGCAGCGACGTAGCGGGATACCAAGAGACCCAGTACTTC.